These T cell receptor beta chains were read from a single sample in a study of cytomegalovirus exposure and HLA in healthy donors. The assay was immunoSEQ multiplex PCR, and TCRdb's table has in-frame clones only and misses some. The sample lists around 130,000 clones, over 70% occurring once. Sequencing was performed on PBMCs. These receptors were taken from a woman between 18 and 29 years old in good health and CMV-seronegative. Each CDR3 is given without its conserved first and last residue.

V gene: TRBV5-1; CDR3 protein: ASSFYSGVGGELF
V gene: TRBV2; CDR3 protein: ASGSRGIGYGYT
V gene: TRBV6-5; CDR3 protein: ASKSVGTVNTEAF
V gene: TRBV7-9; CDR3 protein: ASSPRTSGRALTDTQY
V gene: TRBV6-5; CDR3 protein: ASSTGTGYQPQH
V gene: TRBV5-1; CDR3 protein: ASRFREGNGELF
V gene: TRBV6-5; CDR3 protein: ASSYSANRNYEQY
V gene: TRBV7-2; CDR3 protein: ASSRQDQPQH
V gene: TRBV30; CDR3 protein: AWSEKETQY
V gene: TRBV29-1; CDR3 protein: SVVEGRETQY
V gene: TRBV4-1; CDR3 protein: ASSQLSQETQY
V gene: TRBV30; CDR3 protein: AWSSGPGLAHLRNEQF
V gene: TRBV19; CDR3 protein: ASSKTENIQY
V gene: TRBV30; CDR3 protein: AWSRDTGEAGNTIY
V gene: TRBV6-1; CDR3 protein: ASRTTGTYEQY
V gene: TRBV6-1; CDR3 protein: ASRSSGSDIQY
V gene: TRBV5-1; CDR3 protein: ASSSSGHVETQY
V gene: TRBV30; CDR3 protein: AWSRDSLYEQY
V gene: TRBV9; CDR3 protein: ASSVAAGLQETQY
V gene: TRBV7-9; CDR3 protein: ASSPTGANVLT
V gene: TRBV5-6; CDR3 protein: ASGTGAGYEQY
V gene: TRBV9; CDR3 protein: ASSPTGGYGYT
V gene: TRBV7-6; CDR3 protein: ASSSNVQTYEQY
V gene: TRBV6-5; CDR3 protein: ASGAPGGLTDTQY
V gene: TRBV9; CDR3 protein: ASSEGLALYEQY
V gene: TRBV6-5; CDR3 protein: ATAGGPGGTQY
V gene: TRBV28; CDR3 protein: ASSLGGGIYGYT
V gene: TRBV5-4; CDR3 protein: ASSSYGRASETQY